This entry lists 29 T cell receptor beta chains sequenced from one sample in a study of chemoradiotherapy in HPV16-positive cancers. TCRdb keeps only in-frame clones here, not all; method: immunoSEQ multiplex PCR. Here the sample spans under 70,000 clones, over 85% being singletons. The material sequenced was blood, taken from a patient who underwent chemoradiotherapy. Source of these receptors: a human donor with HPV-associated anogenital cancer.

The chain has TRBV9 and TRBJ2-7; 7 positions match TRBD2. The CDR3 is 12 residues long. Germline-derived CDR1 and CDR2 are SGDLS and YYNGEE. V shed 4 bases and J 4 bases; nucleotides not matched to a gene: 2. CDR3 nucleotides: TGTGCCAGCAGCAAGCGGGGTTACGAGCAGTACTTC. As protein: CASSKRGYEQYF.

The chain combines TRBV14 with TRBJ2-5; D perhaps matches TRBD1 (5 bases). The ends were cut back, 4 bases at V and 1 base at J, with 19 bases in the middle. The germline V gene encodes CDR1 SGHDN and CDR2 FVKESK. The CDR3 runs 17 residues. CDR3 sequence (DNA): TGTGCCAGCAGCCTGGAAGGGATGACAGCCCGCCAAGAGACCCAGTACTTC. Translating it yields CASSLEGMTARQETQYF.

The V gene is TRBV6-5, the J gene TRBJ1-5; 9 nucleotides align to TRBD1. The junction had 3 bases not matched to a gene; V was cut back by 4 bases and J by 2 bases. CDR1 is MNHEY, CDR2 SVGAGI, per germline. This CDR3 has 15 amino acids. The CDR3 reads CASSSRQGGNQPQHF. CDR3 sequence (DNA): TGTGCCAGCAGTTCCAGACAGGGGGGCAATCAGCCCCAGCATTTT.

The chain carries TRBV4-3 and TRBJ2-1; 11 bases fit TRBD2. From germline, CDR1 is LGHNA and CDR2 YSLEER. V shed 1 base, J shed 5 bases, and the junction held 4 bases outside the gene matches. The CDR3 is 16 amino acids. The CDR3 region has the DNA TGCGCCAGCAGCCAAGGGACTAGCGGGTTACACAATGAGCAGTTCTTC. Residues: CASSQGTSGLHNEQFF.

V is TRBV5-1 and J is TRBJ2-3; possibly TRBD2 for D (6 bases). Germline assignment: CDR1 SGHRS and CDR2 YFSETQ. The CDR3 is 15 amino acids. With 3 bases removed from V and 4 bases from J, the gap between germline ends came to 15 bases. CDR3 sequence (DNA): TGCGCCAGCAGCTGGGGACTGCCCGCGGCAGATACGCAGTATTTT. Amino acid sequence: CASSWGLPAADTQYF.

The chain couples TRBV21-1 to TRBJ2-1; the tabulated D call, TRBD2, remains unverified against the DNA. TRBV21-1 is classified as a pseudogene. The length of the CDR3 is 17 residues. DNA of the CDR3: TGTGCCAGCAGCAACTCTACGCGGGAGTGGTCCTACAATGAGCAGTTCTTC. It yields the protein CASSNSTREWSYNEQFF.

The chain links TRBV19 to TRBJ1-1, with D uncertain. The CDR3 runs to 13 residues. V was pared by 6 bases and J by 4 bases, with 12 bases between. Per germline, CDR1 LNHDA and CDR2 SQIVND (reference sequence). CDR3: CASSPRVSTEAFF. Written as DNA, the CDR3 is TGTGCCAGTAGCCCCCGGGTCAGCACTGAAGCTTTCTTT.

The chain is built from TRBV5-4 and TRBJ2-2, with 10 bases lining up with TRBD2. The CDR3 is 17 amino acids. Trimming removed 4 bases from V and 5 bases from J; junction bases left unmatched: 11. The germline CDR1 and CDR2 sequences are SGHNT and YYREEE (reference sequence). This CDR3 is CASSPRPTSGETGELFF. DNA of the CDR3: TGTGCCAGCAGCCCCCGGCCCACTAGCGGGGAAACCGGGGAGCTGTTTTTT.

The J gene is TRBJ2-4, the V gene TRBV5-6, with 7 nucleotides matching TRBD2. There are 14 residues in the CDR3. With V trimmed by 4 bases and J by 0 bases, 1 base remained unmatched. CDR1 is SGHDT, CDR2 YYEEEE, per germline. The CDR3 DNA reads TGTGCCAGCAGCCCGGGGGGAGCCAAAAACATTCAGTACTTC. The encoded protein is CASSPGGAKNIQYF.

The chain links TRBV7-2 to TRBJ2-7; no firm D call. This CDR3 region has 12 residues. Trimming cost V 5 bases and J 1 base, with 6 bases left between them. Germline values: CDR1 SGHTA, CDR2 FQGNSA. The CDR3 sequence: CASSPSSYEQYF. The CDR3 DNA is TGTGCCAGCAGCCCCTCATCCTACGAGCAGTACTTC. Variable domain in full (rest from reference TRBV7-2 and TRBJ2-7): GAGVSQSPSNKVTEKGKDVELRCDPISGHTALYWYRQSLGQGLEFLIYFQGNSAPDKSGLPSDRFSAERTGGSVSTLTIQRTQQEDSAVYLCASSPSSYEQYFGPGTRLTVT.

This chain joins TRBV29-1 and TRBJ2-4, with 13 positions matching TRBD2. The CDR3 covers 15 residues. Losses at the gene ends were 3 bases for V and 4 bases for J; bases not matched to a gene: 3. CDR1 is SQVTM and CDR2 is ANQGSEA in the germline V gene. DNA for the CDR3: TGCAGCGTTGATGGGACTAGCGGGGCAAAAAACATTCAGTACTTC. Its translation is CSVDGTSGAKNIQYF.

V gene TRBV7-9 combines with J gene TRBJ2-1, with a tentative D call TRBD2 (5 bases). This CDR3 is built from 15 residues. CDR1 is SEHNR, CDR2 FQNEAQ, per germline (reference sequence). V dropped 6 bases and J dropped 6 bases, with 18 bases sitting between them. The CDR3 loop reads CASRPTQETTNEQFF. The CDR3 bases are TGTGCCAGCAGGCCAACCCAGGAGACTACCAATGAGCAGTTCTTC.

The V gene is TRBV5-4, the J gene TRBJ2-2; D is ambiguous. The CDR3 has 15 residues. Trimming removed 0 bases from V and 3 bases from J, with 9 bases in between. The germline CDR1 and CDR2 sequences are SGHNT and YYREEE (reference sequence). The CDR3 nucleotides are TGTGCCAGCAGCTTGGGATGGACGGACACCGGGGAGCTGTTTTTT. Residues: CASSLGWTDTGELFF.

The count of this clone is one. The chain combines TRBV5-1 with TRBJ1-2, with D perhaps matching TRBD1 (6 bases). V gave up 3 bases and J gave up 2 bases, with 14 bases separating them. Germline CDR1 is SGHRS and CDR2 is YFSETQ. This CDR3 contains 15 residues. For the CDR3, the DNA is TGCGCCAGCAGCTCGGACAGAATTATAAACTATGGCTACACCTTC. Its protein product is CASSSDRIINYGYTF.

The chain has TRBV7-9 and TRBJ1-1; D call uncertain. The CDR3 runs 14 residues. Trimming stripped 4 bases from V and 1 base from J, with 10 bases between. The germline V gene has CDR1 SEHNR and CDR2 FQNEAQ (reference sequence). The CDR3 loop is CASSSTNTNTEAFF. The CDR3 region has the DNA TGTGCCAGCAGCTCTACAAACACGAACACTGAAGCTTTCTTT.

This chain links TRBV29-1 with TRBJ2-2, with 7 bases identical to TRBD1. With V trimmed by 7 bases and J by 6 bases, 14 bases remained unmatched. This CDR3 is 15 amino acids long. Germline-derived CDR1 and CDR2 are SQVTM and ANQGSEA. This CDR3 reads CSAKVGAGGAGELFF. The CDR3 DNA is TGCAGCGCTAAAGTCGGGGCAGGGGGAGCCGGGGAGCTGTTTTTT.

This clone has just one count. The rearrangement uses TRBV10-3 and TRBJ2-5; D gene ambiguous. Gene TRBJ2-7 matches the end of the DNA better, so the J call may be wrong. The CDR3 loop spans 12 amino acids. Germline V gene lookup returns CDR1 ENHRY and CDR2 SYGVKD. CDR3 sequence reads: CATGPFYYEQYF. CDR3 DNA sequence: TGTGCCACCGGCCCCTTTTACTACGAGCAGTACTTC.

The genes are TRBV14 and TRBJ1-2, with 7 bases matching TRBD1. The CDR3 spans 16 residues. Germline values: CDR1 SGHDN, CDR2 FVKESK. Trimming cost V 4 bases and J 4 bases; bases outside gene matches: 12. Written as DNA, the CDR3 is TGTGCCAGCAGCCTAACTCCGACAGGGTCCTCCTATGGCTACACCTTC. Translated: CASSLTPTGSSYGYTF.

The chain joins TRBV4-1 to TRBJ1-2, with D perhaps TRBD1 (6 bases). V shed 0 bases and J shed 5 bases, with 13 bases lying between them. The CDR3 is made up of 15 amino acids. Germline CDR1 MGHRA, CDR2 YSYEKL. In nucleotides, the CDR3 is TGCGCCAGCAGCCAAGAAGGACAGTCCACTTATGGCTACACCTTC. Its translation: CASSQEGQSTYGYTF.

This rearrangement joins TRBV5-1 to TRBJ1-5; D is unresolved. CDR3 length: 13 amino acids. Trimming took 2 bases from V and 6 from J, leaving 9 bases between them. Germline-derived CDR1 and CDR2 are SGHRS and YFSETQ. The CDR3: CASSLGSGQPQHF. Here the CDR3 DNA reads TGCGCCAGCAGCTTAGGGTCGGGTCAGCCCCAGCATTTT.

This clone has just one count. Here the CDR3 DNA reads TGTGCCAGAACATCGGGGGGGGAATACACCATATATTTT. It is translated as CARTSGGEYTIYF. The V and J genes are TRBV21-1 and TRBJ1-3. TRBV21-1 is reported as a pseudogene. This CDR3 has 13 residues.

The rearrangement joins TRBV18 to TRBJ2-1; TRBD2 agrees at 7 bases. This CDR3 region has 15 residues. The V gene's germline CDR1 is KGHSH and CDR2 LQKENI. V shed 2 bases, J shed 3 bases, and the junction held 4 bases outside the gene matches. The CDR3 nucleotides read TGTGCCAGCTCACCAGGCCCTAGCGGCTACAATGAGCAGTTCTTC. Translation: CASSPGPSGYNEQFF.

The chain uses TRBV29-1 and TRBJ2-5; D call uncertain. The length of the CDR3 is 12 residues. The V and J ends lost 8 bases and 2 bases respectively, with 12 bases between them. Germline CDR1 reads SQVTM; CDR2 reads ANQGSEA. DNA of the CDR3: TGCAGCTCACAGACACATCAAGAGACCCAGTACTTC. It specifies CSSQTHQETQYF.

The genes are TRBV6-5 and TRBJ2-2; D unclear. This CDR3 is built from 12 residues. Trimming left V 8 bases short and J 1 base short, with 5 bases between. The germline V gene encodes CDR1 MNHEY and CDR2 SVGAGI. Here the CDR3 DNA reads TGTGCCAGCGCTGGGAACACCGGGGAGCTGTTTTTT. It yields the protein CASAGNTGELFF.

The CDR3 spells CASSLNRGTYEQYF. The DNA for the CDR3 is TGCGCCAGCAGCTTAAACAGGGGCACCTACGAGCAGTACTTC. V gene TRBV5-1 combines with J gene TRBJ2-7; 7 nucleotides match TRBD1. After removal of 2 bases from V and 2 bases from J, the junction contained 4 bases not matched to a gene. CDR1 and CDR2 (germline): SGHRS, YFSETQ. This CDR3 has 14 amino acids.

This chain joins TRBV29-1 and TRBJ1-4, with D hard to call. Per the germline V gene, CDR1 is SQVTM and CDR2 is ANQGSEA. The CDR3 consists of 14 residues. Trimming removed 6 bases from V and 1 base from J, with 12 bases in between. The CDR3 region is CSVSLSLTNEKLFF. CDR3 in DNA: TGCAGCGTCTCCCTCTCTTTAACTAATGAAAAACTGTTTTTT.

The rearrangement joins TRBV6-5 to TRBJ1-2; D might be TRBD1 (6 bases). This CDR3 comprises 14 residues. V was pared by 4 bases and J by 5 bases, with 14 bases between. Germline CDR1 reads MNHEY; CDR2 reads SVGAGI. The CDR3 coding sequence is TGTGCCAGCAGTTCCCAAGGGGGAGGGTATGGCTACACCTTC. Translating gives CASSSQGGGYGYTF.

This clone came up once. The V gene is TRBV4-2, the J gene TRBJ2-2; D is perhaps TRBD1 (6 bases). In germline, CDR1 is LGHNA, CDR2 YNFKEQ. V was clipped by 0 bases and J by 3 bases, with 20 bases between them. CDR3 length equals 19 residues. The CDR3, as DNA: TGTGCCAGCAGCCAAGAGCCTTCTAACAGGGTGTCGGACACCGGGGAGCTGTTTTTT. The encoded protein is CASSQEPSNRVSDTGELFF.

The rearrangement uses TRBV5-4 and TRBJ2-1; 7 bases fit TRBD1. The CDR3 runs to 15 residues. Germline V CDR1 and CDR2: SGHNT, YYREEE (reference sequence). V shed 3 bases, J shed 2 bases, and the junction held 5 bases outside the gene matches. The CDR3 loop reads CASSSQGFTYNEQFF. The CDR3, as DNA: TGTGCCAGCAGCTCACAGGGGTTTACCTACAATGAGCAGTTCTTC.